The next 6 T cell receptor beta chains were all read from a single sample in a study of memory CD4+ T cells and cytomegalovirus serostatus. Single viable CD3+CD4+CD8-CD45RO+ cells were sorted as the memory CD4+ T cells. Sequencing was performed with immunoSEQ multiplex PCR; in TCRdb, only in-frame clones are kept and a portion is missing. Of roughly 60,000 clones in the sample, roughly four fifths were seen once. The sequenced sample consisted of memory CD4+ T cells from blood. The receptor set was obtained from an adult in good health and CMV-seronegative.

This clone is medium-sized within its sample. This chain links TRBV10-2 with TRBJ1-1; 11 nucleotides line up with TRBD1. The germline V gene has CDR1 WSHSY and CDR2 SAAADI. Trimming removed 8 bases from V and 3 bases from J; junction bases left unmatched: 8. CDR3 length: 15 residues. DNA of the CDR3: TGCGCCAGCCGGGACAGGGGGAAAGGGGACACTGAAGCTTTCTTT. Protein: CASRDRGKGDTEAFF.

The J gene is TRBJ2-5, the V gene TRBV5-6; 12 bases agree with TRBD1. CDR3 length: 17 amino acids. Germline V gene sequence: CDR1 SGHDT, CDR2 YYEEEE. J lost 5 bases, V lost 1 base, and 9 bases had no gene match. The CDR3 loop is CASSLLTGTGGLETQYF. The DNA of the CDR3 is TGTGCCAGCAGCTTGCTTACCGGGACAGGGGGCTTGGAGACCCAGTACTTC.

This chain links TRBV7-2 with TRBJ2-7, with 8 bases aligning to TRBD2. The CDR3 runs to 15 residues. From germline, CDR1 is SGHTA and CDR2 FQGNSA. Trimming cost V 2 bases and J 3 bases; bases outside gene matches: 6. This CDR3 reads CASSLTLAGYYEQYF. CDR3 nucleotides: TGTGCCAGCAGCTTAACCCTAGCGGGCTACTACGAGCAGTACTTC.

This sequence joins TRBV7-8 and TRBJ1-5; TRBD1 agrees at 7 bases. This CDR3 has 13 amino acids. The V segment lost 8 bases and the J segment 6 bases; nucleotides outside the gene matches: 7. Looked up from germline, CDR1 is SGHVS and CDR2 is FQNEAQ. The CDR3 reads CASGTELGQPQHF. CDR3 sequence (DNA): TGTGCCAGCGGGACAGAGTTGGGTCAGCCCCAGCATTTT.

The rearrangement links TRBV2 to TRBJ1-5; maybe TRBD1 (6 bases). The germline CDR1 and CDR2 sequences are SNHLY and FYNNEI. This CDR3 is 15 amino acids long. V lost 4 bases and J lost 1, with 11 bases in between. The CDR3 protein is CASSVQGWSNQPQHF. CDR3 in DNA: TGTGCCAGCAGTGTACAGGGTTGGAGCAATCAGCCCCAGCATTTT.

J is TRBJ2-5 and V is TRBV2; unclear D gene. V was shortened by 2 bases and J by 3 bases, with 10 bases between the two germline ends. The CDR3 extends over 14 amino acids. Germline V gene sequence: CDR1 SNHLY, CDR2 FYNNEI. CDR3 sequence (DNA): TGTGCCAGCAGTGAATTGGTAGTTGAAGAGACCCAGTACTTC. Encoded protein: CASSELVVEETQYF. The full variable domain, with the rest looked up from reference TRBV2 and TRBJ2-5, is EPEVTQTPSHQVTQMGQEVILRCVPISNHLYFYWYRQILGQKVEFLVSFYNNEISEKSEIFDDQFSVERPDGSNFTLKIRSTKLEDSAMYFCASSELVVEETQYFGPGTRLLVL.